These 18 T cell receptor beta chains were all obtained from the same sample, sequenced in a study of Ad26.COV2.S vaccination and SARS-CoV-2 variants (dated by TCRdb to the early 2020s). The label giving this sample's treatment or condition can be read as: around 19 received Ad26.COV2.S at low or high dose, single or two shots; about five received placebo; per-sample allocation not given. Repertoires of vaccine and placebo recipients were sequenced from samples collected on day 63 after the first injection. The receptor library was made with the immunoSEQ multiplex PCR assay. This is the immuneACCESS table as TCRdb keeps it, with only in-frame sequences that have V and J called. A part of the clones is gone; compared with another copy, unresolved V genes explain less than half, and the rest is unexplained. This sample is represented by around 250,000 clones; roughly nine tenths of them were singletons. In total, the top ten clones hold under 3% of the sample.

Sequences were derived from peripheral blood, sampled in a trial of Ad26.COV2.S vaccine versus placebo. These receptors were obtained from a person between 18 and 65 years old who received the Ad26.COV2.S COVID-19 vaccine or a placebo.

DNA of the CDR3: TGTGCCAGCAGCTTTGCAGGGGGTACGACTGAAGCTTTCTTT. Its protein is CASSFAGGTTEAFF. V is TRBV7-9 and J is TRBJ1-1; 7 nucleotides align to TRBD1. Trimming at V came to 3 bases and at J to 5 bases, leaving 6 bases not matched to a gene. The germline V gene encodes CDR1 SEHNR and CDR2 FQNEAQ (reference sequence). This CDR3 is built from 14 residues. The whole variable domain, filled in from reference TRBV7-9 and TRBJ1-1, reads DTGVSQNPRHKITKRGQNVTFRCDPISEHNRLYWYRQTLGQGPEFLTYFQNEAQLEKSRLLSDRFSAERPKGSFSTLEIQRTEQGDSAMYLCASSFAGGTTEAFFGQGTRLTVV.

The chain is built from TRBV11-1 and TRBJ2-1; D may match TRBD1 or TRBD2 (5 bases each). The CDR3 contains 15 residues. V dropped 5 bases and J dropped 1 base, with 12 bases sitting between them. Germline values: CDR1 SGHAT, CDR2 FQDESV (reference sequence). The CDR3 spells CASSLGAGSYNEQFF. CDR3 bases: TGTGCCAGCAGCCTCGGGGCAGGGTCCTACAATGAGCAGTTCTTC.

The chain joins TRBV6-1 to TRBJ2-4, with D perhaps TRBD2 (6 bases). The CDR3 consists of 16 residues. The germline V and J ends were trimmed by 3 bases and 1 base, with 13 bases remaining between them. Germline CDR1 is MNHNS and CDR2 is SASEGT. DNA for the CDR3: TGTGCCAGCAGTGAGGATCTAGCGAGGGCCAAAAACATTCAGTACTTC. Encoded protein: CASSEDLARAKNIQYF.

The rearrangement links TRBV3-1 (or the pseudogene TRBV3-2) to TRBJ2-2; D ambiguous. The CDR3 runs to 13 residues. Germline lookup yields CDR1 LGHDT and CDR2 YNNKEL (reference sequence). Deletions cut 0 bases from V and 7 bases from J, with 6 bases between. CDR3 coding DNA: TGTGCCAGCAGCCAAGAGCACCACGGGGAGCTGTTTTTT. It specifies CASSQEHHGELFF.

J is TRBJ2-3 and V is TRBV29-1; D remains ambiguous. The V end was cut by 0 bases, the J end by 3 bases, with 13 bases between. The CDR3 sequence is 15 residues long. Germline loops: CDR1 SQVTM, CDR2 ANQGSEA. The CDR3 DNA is TGCAGCGTTGAAGATGGCTATCTGGGAACAGATACGCAGTATTTT. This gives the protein CSVEDGYLGTDTQYF.

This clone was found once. CDR3 sequence (DNA): TGTGCCAGCAGCGTAGGAGATGGGGCCTACGAGCAGTACTTC. This gives the protein CASSVGDGAYEQYF. The chain links TRBV9 to TRBJ2-7; D remains unclear. Germline CDR1 SGDLS, CDR2 YYNGEE. The CDR3 is made up of 14 amino acids. Deletions cut 0 bases from V and 2 bases from J, with 9 bases between.

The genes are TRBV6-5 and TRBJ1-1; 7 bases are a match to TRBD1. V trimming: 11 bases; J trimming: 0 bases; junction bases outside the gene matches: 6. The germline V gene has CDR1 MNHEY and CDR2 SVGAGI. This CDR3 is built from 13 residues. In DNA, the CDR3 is TGTGCCGCCAGGGGGGCAGTGAACACTGAAGCTTTCTTT. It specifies CAARGAVNTEAFF.

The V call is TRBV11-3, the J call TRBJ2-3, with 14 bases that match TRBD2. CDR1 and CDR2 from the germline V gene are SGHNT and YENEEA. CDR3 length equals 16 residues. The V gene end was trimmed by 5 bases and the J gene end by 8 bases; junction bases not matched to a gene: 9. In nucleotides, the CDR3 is TGTGCCAGCAGCCCGGGACTAGCGGGGGCAGGGGGTACGCAGTATTTT. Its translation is CASSPGLAGAGGTQYF.

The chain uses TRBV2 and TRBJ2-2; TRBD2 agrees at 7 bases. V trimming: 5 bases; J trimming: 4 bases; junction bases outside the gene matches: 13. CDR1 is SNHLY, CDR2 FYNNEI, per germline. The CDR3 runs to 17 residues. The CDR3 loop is CASSPMRGGARTGELFF. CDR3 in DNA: TGTGCCAGCAGTCCCATGCGGGGAGGGGCGCGCACCGGGGAGCTGTTTTTT.

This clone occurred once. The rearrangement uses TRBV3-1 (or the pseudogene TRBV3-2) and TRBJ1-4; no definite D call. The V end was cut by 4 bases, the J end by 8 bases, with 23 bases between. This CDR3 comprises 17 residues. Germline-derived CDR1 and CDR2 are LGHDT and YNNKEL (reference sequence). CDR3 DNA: TGTGCCAGCAGCCGAATCGGGCGACGGATGCCGGGAGAAAAACTGTTTTTT. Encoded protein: CASSRIGRRMPGEKLFF.

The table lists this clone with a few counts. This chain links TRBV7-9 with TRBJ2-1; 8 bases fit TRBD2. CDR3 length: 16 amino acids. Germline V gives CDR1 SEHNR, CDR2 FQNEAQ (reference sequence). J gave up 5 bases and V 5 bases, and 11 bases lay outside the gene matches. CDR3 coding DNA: TGTGCCAGCAGCCATCCCCGGGGGGGGCTGGACAATGAGCAGTTCTTC. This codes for CASSHPRGGLDNEQFF.

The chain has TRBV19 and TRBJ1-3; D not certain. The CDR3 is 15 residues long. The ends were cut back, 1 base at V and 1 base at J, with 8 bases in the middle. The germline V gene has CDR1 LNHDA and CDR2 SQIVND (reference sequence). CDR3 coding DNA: TGTGCCAGTAGTATAGGACAAACTTCTGGAAACACCATATATTTT. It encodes CASSIGQTSGNTIYF.

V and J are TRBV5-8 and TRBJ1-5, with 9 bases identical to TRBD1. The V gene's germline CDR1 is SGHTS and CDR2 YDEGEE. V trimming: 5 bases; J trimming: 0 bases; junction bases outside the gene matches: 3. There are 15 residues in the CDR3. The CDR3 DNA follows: TGTGCCAGCAGTCGGGACAGGGTTAGCAATCAGCCCCAGCATTTT. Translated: CASSRDRVSNQPQHF. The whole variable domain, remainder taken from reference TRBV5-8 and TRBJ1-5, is EAGVTQSPTHLIKTRGQQATLRCSPISGHTSVYWYQQALGLGLQFLLWYDEGEERNRGNFPPRFSGRQFPNYSSELNVNALELEDSALYLCASSRDRVSNQPQHFGDGTRLSIL.

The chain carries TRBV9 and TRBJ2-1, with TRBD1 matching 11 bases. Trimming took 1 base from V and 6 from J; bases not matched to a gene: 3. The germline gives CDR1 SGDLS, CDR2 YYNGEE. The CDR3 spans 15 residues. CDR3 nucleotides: TGTGCCAGCAGCGTATGGGGGACAGGGGGCAATGAGCAGTTCTTC. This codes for CASSVWGTGGNEQFF.

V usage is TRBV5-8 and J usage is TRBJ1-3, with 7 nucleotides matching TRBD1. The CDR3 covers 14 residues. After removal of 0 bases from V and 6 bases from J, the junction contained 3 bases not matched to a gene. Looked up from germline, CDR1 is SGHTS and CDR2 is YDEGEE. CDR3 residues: CASSLEGASNTIYF. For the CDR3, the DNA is TGTGCCAGCAGCTTGGAGGGGGCCTCAAACACCATATATTTT.

The CDR3 DNA follows: TGTGCCAGCACCCCTGCGGGGGGCAGCAAGCAGTACTTC. Protein sequence: CASTPAGGSKQYF. This chain links TRBV3-1 (or the pseudogene TRBV3-2) with TRBJ2-7; TRBD2 matches 8 bases. CDR1 LGHDT and CDR2 YNNKEL come from the germline V gene (reference sequence). The CDR3 totals 13 residues. J lost 8 bases, V lost 7 bases, and 10 bases had no gene match.

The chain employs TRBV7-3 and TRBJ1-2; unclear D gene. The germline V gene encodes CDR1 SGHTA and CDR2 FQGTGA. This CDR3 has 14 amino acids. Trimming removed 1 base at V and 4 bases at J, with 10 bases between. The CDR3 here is CASSLSPDRYGYTF. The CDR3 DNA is TGTGCCAGCAGCTTAAGTCCAGATCGCTATGGCTACACCTTC.

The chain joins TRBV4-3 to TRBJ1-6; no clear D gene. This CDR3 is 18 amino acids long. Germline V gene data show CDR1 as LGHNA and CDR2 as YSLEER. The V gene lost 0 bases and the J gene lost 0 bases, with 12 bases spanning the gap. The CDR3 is CASSQDMREDSYNSPLHF. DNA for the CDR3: TGCGCCAGCAGCCAAGATATGAGGGAGGACTCCTATAATTCACCCCTCCACTTT.